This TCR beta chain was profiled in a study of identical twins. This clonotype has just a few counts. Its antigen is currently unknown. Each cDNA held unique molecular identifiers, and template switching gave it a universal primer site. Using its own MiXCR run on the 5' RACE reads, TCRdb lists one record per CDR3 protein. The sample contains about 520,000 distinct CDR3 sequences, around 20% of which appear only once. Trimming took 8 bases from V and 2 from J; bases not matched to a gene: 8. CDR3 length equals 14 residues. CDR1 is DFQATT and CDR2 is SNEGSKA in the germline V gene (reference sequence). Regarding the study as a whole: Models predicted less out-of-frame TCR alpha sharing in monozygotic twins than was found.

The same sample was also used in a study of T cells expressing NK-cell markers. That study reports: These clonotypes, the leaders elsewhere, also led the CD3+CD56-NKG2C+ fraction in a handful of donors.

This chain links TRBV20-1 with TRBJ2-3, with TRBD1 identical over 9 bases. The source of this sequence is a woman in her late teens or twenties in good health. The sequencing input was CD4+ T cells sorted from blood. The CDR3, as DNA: TGCAGTTCTAACAGGGGGCAGGTCACAGATACGCAGTATTTT. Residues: CSSNRGQVTDTQYF.